Here is one T cell receptor (beta chain) with its context. Trimming removed 5 bases at V and 0 bases at J, with 14 bases between. CDR1 is SGHTA, CDR2 FQGNSA, per germline. The CDR3 has 16 amino acids. Primers: 60 Vbeta forward and 13 Jbeta reverse. Assay: immunoSEQ multiplex PCR; the TCRdb copy retains only in-frame clones and omits some. There are over 70,000 clones in the sample; about 84% occur only once, and 2% to 2.5% lies in the top ten. The data were taken from a study of cytomegalovirus exposure and HLA in healthy donors. At the level of the study: Early release data held around 82 million unique TCRs from HLA-typed donors.

This rearrangement joins TRBV7-2 to TRBJ2-1, with D possibly matching TRBD2 (7 bases). Sequencing used PBMCs. The receptor was isolated from a man between 18 and 29 years old in good health and CMV-seronegative. The CDR3 nucleotides are TGTGCCAGCAGCGCGGGGGCCATAACCTCCTACAATGAGCAGTTCTTC. Protein: CASSAGAITSYNEQFF.